The 2 T cell receptor beta chains below come from one sample, sequenced in a study of beta chain features in type 1 diabetes. As every portion of the isolated RNA was reverse transcribed, the sequencing read expressed TCRB transcripts. Produced via immunoSEQ multiplex PCR; TCRdb's table is partial and in-frame only. This table has roughly 380,000 clones, 15% to 20% appearing once. The sequenced sample consisted of naive CD4+ T cells from blood. These receptors originate from a woman younger than 35 in good health.

The chain carries TRBV7-9 and TRBJ2-2; 11 bases line up with TRBD2. CDR3 length equals 15 residues. V lost 6 bases, J lost 7 bases, and 7 bases stayed unmatched. Germline lookup yields CDR1 SEHNR and CDR2 FQNEAQ (reference sequence). The CDR3 reads CASRPLAGEVGELFF. DNA of the CDR3: TGTGCCAGCAGACCACTAGCGGGAGAAGTCGGGGAGCTGTTTTTT.

A few counts support this clone. The chain has TRBV5-1 and TRBJ2-1, with 14 nucleotides matching TRBD2. The ends lost 3 bases at V and 3 bases at J; junction bases unmatched: 5. Germline CDR1 SGHRS, CDR2 YFSETQ. The CDR3 consists of 17 residues. The CDR3 nucleotides read TGCGCCAGCAGCTCCTACGGACTAGCGGGGGGCTACAATGAGCAGTTCTTC. Amino acids: CASSSYGLAGGYNEQFF.